This paragraph reports one T cell receptor (beta chain). Researchers ran the PCR with 60 Vbeta and 13 Jbeta primers. Profiled with immunoSEQ multiplex PCR; TCRdb holds only in-frame clones, not every one. Among fewer than 250,000 clones, 60% to 85% were seen once, and the ten largest hold less than 20%. Though probably carrying unrecorded immune exposures, donors were nominally healthy at sampling. The entry originates in a study of cytomegalovirus exposure and HLA in healthy donors. What was sequenced was PBMCs. This receptor was identified in a man aged 40-50 years in good health and CMV-seronegative.

CDR3 loop: CASSFPTGGARTEAFF. In DNA, the CDR3 is TGTGCCAGCAGCTTTCCTACAGGGGGCGCGCGCACTGAAGCTTTCTTT. This chain links TRBV11-1 with TRBJ1-1; 9 bases fit TRBD1. This CDR3 spans 16 amino acids. Germline V CDR1 and CDR2: SGHAT, FQDESV (reference sequence). Germline trimming cut 3 bases from V and 4 bases from J; bases unmatched to any gene: 9.